This TCR beta chain emerged from a study of blood T cell repertoires in COVID-19. Study members were between roughly 18 and 100 years old and lived in around 24 US regions. Each participant's cohort was designated according to participant-reported clinical history. This table comes from immunoSEQ multiplex PCR, and its TCRdb copy is limited to in-frame clones, with some not included. The sample includes around 300,000 clones, 89% of them seen just once. The junction had 6 bases not matched to a gene; V was cut back by 7 bases and J by 1 base. Germline V lookup: CDR1 MNHEY, CDR2 SVGAGI. The CDR3 consists of 15 residues.

Material: PBMCs or T cells enriched from blood (not recorded which). The TCR originated in a woman aged 35 to 49 who had recovered from COVID-19. This sequence joins TRBV6-5 and TRBJ2-3; 9 bases map to TRBD1. CDR3: CASNRNRGRTDTQYF. CDR3 DNA sequence: TGTGCCAGCAATAGAAACAGGGGGCGCACAGATACGCAGTATTTT.